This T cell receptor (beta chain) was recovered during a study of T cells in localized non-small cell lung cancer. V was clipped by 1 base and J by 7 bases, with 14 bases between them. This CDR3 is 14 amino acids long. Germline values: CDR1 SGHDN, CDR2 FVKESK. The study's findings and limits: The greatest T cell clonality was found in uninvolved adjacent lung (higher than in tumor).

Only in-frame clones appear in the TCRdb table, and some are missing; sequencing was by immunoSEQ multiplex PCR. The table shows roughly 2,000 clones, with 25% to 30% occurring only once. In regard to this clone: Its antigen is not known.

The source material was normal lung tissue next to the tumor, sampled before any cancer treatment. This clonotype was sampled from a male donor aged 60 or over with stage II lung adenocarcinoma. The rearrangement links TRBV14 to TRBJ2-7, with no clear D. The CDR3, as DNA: TGTGCCAGCAGCCAAGCTTCGTTCCCGGGTGAGCAGTACTTC. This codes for CASSQASFPGEQYF.